This T cell receptor (beta chain) was identified during a study of OX40 agonist ivuxolimab in advanced cancers. Sequencing was performed with immunoSEQ multiplex PCR; in TCRdb, only in-frame clones are kept and a portion is missing. The table lists 70,000 to 95,000 clones, less than 95% of them singletons. Looked up from germline, CDR1 is SGDLS and CDR2 is YYNGEE. This CDR3 is built from 14 residues. V lost 4 bases, J lost 2 bases, and 12 bases lay in between. This chain uses TRBV9 with TRBJ1-2; unclear D gene. This specimen consisted of CD4+ or CD8+ T cells sorted from blood, obtained in a trial of the OX40 agonist ivuxolimab. The origin of this receptor is an adult with an advanced solid tumor such as melanoma, head and neck, liver or kidney cancer. DNA for the CDR3: TGTGCCAGCAGCCTAACAGCGATCAACTATGGCTACACCTTC. Amino acid sequence: CASSLTAINYGYTF.